The rows below give T cell receptor beta chains drawn from one sample of a study of blood T cell repertoires in COVID-19. The repertoire was sequenced with immunoSEQ multiplex PCR; TCRdb's copy has only in-frame clones and lacks some. The sample lists 99,000 or so clones, roughly 80% seen once, with 19% in the top ten. Sequenced sample: peripheral blood. Receptors originate from a woman aged 65 to 85 with acute or convalescent COVID-19. CDR3s include the opening cysteine and the closing phenylalanine or tryptophan. The D gene is left open where the match is weak. A clone size is listed for some rows: how often the clone was seen (once, few, many), or a class if it is expanded.

- TRBJ2-7 TRBD1 TRBV11-3 TGTGCCAGCAGCCGACAGGGTGAGGGCTACGAGCAGTACTTC CASSRQGEGYEQYF
- TRBJ1-2 - TRBV5-1 TGCGCCAGCAGCCCTAACACAGGGAACTATGGCTACACCTTC CASSPNTGNYGYTF
- TRBJ1-2 TRBD1 TRBV7-9 TGTGCCAGCAGCCCGCGACAGGGCCCACGGTATGGCTACACCTTC CASSPRQGPRYGYTF
few TRBJ2-3 - TRBV29-1 TGCAGCGTTGTCTTCGCCAAGGGGACGCAGTATTTT CSVVFAKGTQYF
- TRBJ2-5 TRBD1 TRBV10-3 TGTGCCATCAGTGAGCAGGGACAGCAAGAGACCCAGTACTTC CAISEQGQQETQYF
- TRBJ1-3 - TRBV2 TGTGCCAGCAGTGTCTGGAGCTCTGGAAACACCATATATTTT CASSVWSSGNTIYF
once TRBJ2-7 TRBD1 TRBV28 TGTGCCAGCAGTTTACGCGGACAGGTCTTAGAGGAGCAGTACTTC CASSLRGQVLEEQYF
- TRBJ1-5 TRBD1 TRBV19 TGTGCCAGTAGTGTCGGACAGGGCCCATGGGAGCCCCAGCATTTT CASSVGQGPWEPQHF
few TRBJ1-1 TRBD1 TRBV2 TGTGCCAGCAGCCTGACAGGGGTGAACACTGAAGCTTTCTTT CASSLTGVNTEAFF
- TRBJ1-5 TRBD1 TRBV7-8 TGTGCCAGCAGCTCTTGGCGGGACAGGGGTAGACAGCCCCAGCATTTT CASSSWRDRGRQPQHF
- TRBJ1-3 - TRBV11-3 TGTGCCAGCAGCTTTACCGGGAATGGAAACACCATATATTTT CASSFTGNGNTIYF
- TRBJ1-1 TRBD1 TRBV5-4 TGTGCCAGCAGCTGGGGACAGGGGGGAACTGAAGCTTTCTTT CASSWGQGGTEAFF
- TRBJ2-3 TRBD1 TRBV5-1 TGCGCCAGCAGCCCGAGTCCGACAGGGGGCGCCTCAGATACGCAGTATTTT CASSPSPTGGASDTQYF
- TRBJ2-7 - TRBV7-8 TGTGCCAGCAGCGTCAGTATCCACGAGCAGTACTTC CASSVSIHEQYF
- TRBJ1-6 TRBD1 TRBV10-3 TGTGCCTCTCAGGAGGGGGCGGATAATTCACCCCTCCACTTT CASQEGADNSPLHF
- TRBJ2-3 TRBD1 TRBV2 TGTGCCAGCAGTGAACGCGGACAGGTGAGGACAGATACGCAGTATTTT CASSERGQVRTDTQYF
many TRBJ1-5 - TRBV4-1 TGCGCCAGCAGCCGACAGTGGCGCAATCAGCCCCAGCATTTT CASSRQWRNQPQHF
- TRBJ2-1 TRBD2 TRBV6-5 TGTGCCAGCCAATCGGGAGGCTCCTACAATGAGCAGTTCTTC CASQSGGSYNEQFF
- TRBJ2-2 - TRBV11-3 TGTGCCAGCAGCCCGGGGAGCCAAGGCAGGACCGGGGAGCTGTTTTTT CASSPGSQGRTGELFF
- TRBJ2-5 - TRBV5-1 TGCGCCAGCAGCTTGGTGTCCAGGGGTGGAGAGACCCAGTACTTC CASSLVSRGGETQYF
once TRBJ1-1 - TRBV7-2 TGTGCCAGCAGCTCGGCAGGGGCTGGCACTGAAGCTTTCTTT CASSSAGAGTEAFF
- TRBJ2-7 - TRBV3-1/TRBV3-2 TGTGCCAGCAGCCAAAGAGTGTACGAGCAGTACTTC CASSQRVYEQYF
- TRBJ2-3 - TRBV5-1 TGCGCCAGCAGCTTGAACATTCCTAGCACAGATACGCAGTATTTT CASSLNIPSTDTQYF